The entry below gives a single TCR beta chain sequence along with its context. The antigen is unknown. The sample originates from a study of shared clonotypes between healthy human individuals. The V gene lost 1 base and the J gene lost 0 bases, with 13 bases spanning the gap. Per germline, CDR1 GTSNPN and CDR2 SVGIG (reference sequence). The CDR3 runs to 16 residues. Study-level points and caveats: The sampled material consisted only of blood, and tissue repertoires are likely to differ.

Methods used by the authors: Junction-only sequences without quality scores came from ImmunoSEQ, so filtering differed. Profiled with immunoSEQ multiplex PCR; TCRdb holds only in-frame clones, not every one. That table is the source of V, J and clone size, and D and trimming were worked out from the DNA. Of more than 400,000 clones in the sample, 65% to 85% were seen once. Genomic DNA for unsorted samples was obtained from 97 million or so PBMCs. V and J are TRBV30 and TRBJ2-1; a weak D match, TRBD2 (5 bases). What was sequenced was PBMCs. The source of this sequence is a middle-aged woman in good health. Some clones in this sample may be carry-over from other donors' samples. The CDR3 loop is CAWSGYSGSSYNEQFF. The CDR3, as DNA: TGTGCCTGGAGTGGATATTCGGGGAGCTCCTACAATGAGCAGTTCTTC.